These 3 T cell receptor beta chains were sequenced from one sample in a study of beta chain features in type 1 diabetes (dated by TCRdb to the late 2010s). Overall study outcomes, separate from this receptor: Type 1 diabetes patients showed a moderate but significant shortening of TCRB CDR3 length in all four CD4+ subsets.

Libraries came from the immunoSEQ multiplex PCR assay. The entire amount of isolated RNA was reverse transcribed using the High Capacity cDNA Reverse Transcription Kit, so the sequenced TCRB transcripts were expressed ones. TCRdb's version of the immuneACCESS table is confined to in-frame rearrangements and falls short of the full clone set. An unresolved V gene accounts for under half of the shortfall where checked; the remainder is of unknown origin. The sample includes approximately 170,000 clones, with over 6% observed a single time. Clones ranked in the top ten supply roughly 0.5% of the sample. Their antigens remain unidentified. The sample consisted of central memory CD4+ T cells from blood. The receptors come from a man younger than 35 with type 1 diabetes.

This clone has more than one count but fewer than ten. V is TRBV4-3 and J is TRBJ2-3; 14 nucleotides match TRBD2. The CDR3 has 16 residues. Trimming removed 4 bases from V and 5 bases from J; junction bases left unmatched: 5. CDR1 is LGHNA and CDR2 is YSLEER in the germline V gene. As DNA, the CDR3 is TGCGCCAGCAGCCCGGGACTAGCGGGGGCAGGAGATACGCAGTATTTT. Amino acid sequence: CASSPGLAGAGDTQYF.

This clone was counted only a few times. The chain joins TRBV2 to TRBJ2-5; TRBD1 matches at 10 bases. The CDR3 spans 15 residues. Germline loops: CDR1 SNHLY, CDR2 FYNNEI. V lost 2 bases, J lost 8 bases, and 8 bases stayed unmatched. CDR3 in amino acids: CASSESLGTGDTQYF. The CDR3 DNA reads as TGTGCCAGCAGTGAAAGCCTCGGGACAGGGGACACCCAGTACTTC.

V usage is TRBV2 and J usage is TRBJ2-1; tentative D call: TRBD2 (6 bases). Germline V gene data show CDR1 as SNHLY and CDR2 as FYNNEI. The CDR3 contains 13 residues. Trimming took off 10 bases at V and 2 bases at J, with 12 bases between the two ends. The CDR3 nucleotides read TGTGCCACGCAGGGACTGACCTACAATGAGCAGTTCTTC. It yields the protein CATQGLTYNEQFF.